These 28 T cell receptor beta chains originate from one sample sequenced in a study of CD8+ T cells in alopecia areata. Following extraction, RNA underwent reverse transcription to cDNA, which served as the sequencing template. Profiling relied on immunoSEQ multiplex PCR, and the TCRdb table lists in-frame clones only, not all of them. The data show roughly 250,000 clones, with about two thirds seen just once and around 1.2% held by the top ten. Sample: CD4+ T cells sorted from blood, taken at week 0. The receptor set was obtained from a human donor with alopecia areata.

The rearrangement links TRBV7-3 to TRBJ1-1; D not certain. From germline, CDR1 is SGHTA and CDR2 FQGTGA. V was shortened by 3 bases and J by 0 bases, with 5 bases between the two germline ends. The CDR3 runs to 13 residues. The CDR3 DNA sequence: TGTGCCAGCAGCTTGGAGATGAACACTGAAGCTTTCTTT. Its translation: CASSLEMNTEAFF.

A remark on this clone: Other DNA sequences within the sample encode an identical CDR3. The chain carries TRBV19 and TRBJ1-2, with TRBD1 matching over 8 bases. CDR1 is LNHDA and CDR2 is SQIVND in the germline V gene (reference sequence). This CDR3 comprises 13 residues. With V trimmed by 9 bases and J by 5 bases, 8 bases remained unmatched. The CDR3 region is CASSRDRNYGYTF. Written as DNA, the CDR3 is TGTGCCAGCTCCCGGGACAGGAATTATGGCTACACCTTC.

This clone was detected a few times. CDR3 nucleotide sequence: TGTGCCTGGGGGACAGGGATCAATCAGCCCCAGCATTTT. Its protein product is CAWGTGINQPQHF. The chain employs TRBV30 and TRBJ1-5; 9 bases agree with TRBD1. The V gene's germline CDR1 is GTSNPN and CDR2 SVGIG (reference sequence). V was pared by 5 bases and J by 3 bases, with 2 bases of the junction left unmatched. The CDR3 contains 13 residues.

CDR3 sequence (DNA): TGCGCCAGCAGCTTGGCAGGGCCGGGATATTCACCCCTCCACTTT. This gives the protein CASSLAGPGYSPLHF. The J gene is TRBJ1-6, the V gene TRBV5-1; D perhaps matches TRBD1 (5 bases). CDR3 length equals 15 residues. Trimming left V 0 bases short and J 8 bases short, with 12 bases between. The germline V gene encodes CDR1 SGHRS and CDR2 YFSETQ.

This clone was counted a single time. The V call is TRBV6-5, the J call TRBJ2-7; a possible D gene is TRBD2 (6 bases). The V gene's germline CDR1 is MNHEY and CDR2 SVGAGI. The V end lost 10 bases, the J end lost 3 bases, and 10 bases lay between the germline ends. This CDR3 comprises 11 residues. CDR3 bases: TGTGCCACCTGGAGGGGCTACGAGCAGTACTTC. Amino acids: CATWRGYEQYF.

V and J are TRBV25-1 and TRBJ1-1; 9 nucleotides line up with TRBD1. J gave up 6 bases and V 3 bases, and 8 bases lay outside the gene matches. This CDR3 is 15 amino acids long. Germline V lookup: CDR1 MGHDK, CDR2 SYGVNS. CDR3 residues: CASSDPDRGRPEAFF. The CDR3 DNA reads TGTGCCAGCAGTGACCCGGACAGGGGTCGGCCTGAAGCTTTCTTT.

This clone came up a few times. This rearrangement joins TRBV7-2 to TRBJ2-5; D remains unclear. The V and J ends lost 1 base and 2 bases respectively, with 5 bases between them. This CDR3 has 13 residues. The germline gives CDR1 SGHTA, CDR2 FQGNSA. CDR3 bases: TGTGCCAGCAGCTTAGAGCTTCAAGAGACCCAGTACTTC. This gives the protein CASSLELQETQYF.

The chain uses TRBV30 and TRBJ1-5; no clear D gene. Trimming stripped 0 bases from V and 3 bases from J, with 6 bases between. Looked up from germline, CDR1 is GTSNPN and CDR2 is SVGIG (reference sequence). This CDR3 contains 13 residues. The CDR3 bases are TGTGCCTGGAGTGTAAACGCCAATCAGCCCCAGCATTTT. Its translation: CAWSVNANQPQHF.

The CDR3, as DNA: TGTGCCAGCAGCTGGGAGCTCGCACCCCTCCACTTT. Amino acid sequence: CASSWELAPLHF. The chain uses TRBV7-9 and TRBJ1-6; D is unresolved. In germline, CDR1 is SEHNR, CDR2 FQNEAQ (reference sequence). The CDR3 has 12 amino acids. Trimming took off 4 bases at V and 11 bases at J, with 9 bases between the two ends.

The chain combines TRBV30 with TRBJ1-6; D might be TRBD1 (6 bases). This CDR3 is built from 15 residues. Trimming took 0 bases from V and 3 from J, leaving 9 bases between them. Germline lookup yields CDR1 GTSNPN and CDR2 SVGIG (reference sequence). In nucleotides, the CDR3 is TGTGCCTGGAGTGTACAGGGCCACTATAATTCACCCCTCCACTTT. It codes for CAWSVQGHYNSPLHF.

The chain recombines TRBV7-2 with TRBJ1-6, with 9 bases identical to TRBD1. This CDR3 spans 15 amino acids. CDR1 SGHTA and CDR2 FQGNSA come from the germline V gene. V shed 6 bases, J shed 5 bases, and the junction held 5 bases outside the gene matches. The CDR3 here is CASRKDRGDNSPLHF. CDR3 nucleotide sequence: TGTGCCAGCAGGAAGGACAGGGGAGATAATTCACCCCTCCACTTT.

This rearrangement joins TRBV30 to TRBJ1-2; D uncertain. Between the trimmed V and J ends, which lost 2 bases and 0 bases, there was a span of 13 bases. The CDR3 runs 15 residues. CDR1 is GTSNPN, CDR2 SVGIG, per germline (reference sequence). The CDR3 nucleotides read TGTGCCTGGAGTACGCCGGGAGGTTCTAACTATGGCTACACCTTC. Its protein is CAWSTPGGSNYGYTF.

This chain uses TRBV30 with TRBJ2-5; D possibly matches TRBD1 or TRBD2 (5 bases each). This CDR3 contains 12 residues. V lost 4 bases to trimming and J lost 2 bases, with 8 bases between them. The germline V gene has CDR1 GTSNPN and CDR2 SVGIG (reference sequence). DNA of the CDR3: TGTGCCTGGACGGGACGACAAGAGACCCAGTACTTC. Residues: CAWTGRQETQYF.

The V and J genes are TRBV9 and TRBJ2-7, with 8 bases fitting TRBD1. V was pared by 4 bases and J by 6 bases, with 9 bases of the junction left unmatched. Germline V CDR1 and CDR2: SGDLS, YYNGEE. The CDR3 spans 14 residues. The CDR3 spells CASSTLDRGGEQYF. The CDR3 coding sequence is TGTGCCAGCAGCACATTAGACAGGGGCGGCGAGCAGTACTTC.

Written as DNA, the CDR3 is TGTGCCAGCGAACGAGTATTGAATGAGCAGTTCTTC. Protein: CASERVLNEQFF. The chain is built from TRBV13 and TRBJ2-1; D is uncertain. V lost 8 bases and J 7 bases, leaving 12 bases between the germline ends. The CDR3 has 12 amino acids. Germline V gene sequence: CDR1 PRHDT, CDR2 FYEKMQ (reference sequence).

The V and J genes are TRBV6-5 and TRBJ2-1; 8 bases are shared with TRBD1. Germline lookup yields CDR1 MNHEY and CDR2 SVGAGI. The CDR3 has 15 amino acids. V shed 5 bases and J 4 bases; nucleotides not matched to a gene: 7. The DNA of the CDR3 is TGTGCCAGCAGTCGGGGACAGGCGGTTTACAATGAGCAGTTCTTC. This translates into CASSRGQAVYNEQFF.

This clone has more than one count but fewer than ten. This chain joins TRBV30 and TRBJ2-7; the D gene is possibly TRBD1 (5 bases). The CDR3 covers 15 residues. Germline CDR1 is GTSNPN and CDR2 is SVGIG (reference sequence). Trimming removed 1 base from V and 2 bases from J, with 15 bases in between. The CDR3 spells CAWSGPTAGPYEQYF. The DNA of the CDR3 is TGTGCCTGGAGTGGGCCGACAGCTGGACCCTACGAGCAGTACTTC.

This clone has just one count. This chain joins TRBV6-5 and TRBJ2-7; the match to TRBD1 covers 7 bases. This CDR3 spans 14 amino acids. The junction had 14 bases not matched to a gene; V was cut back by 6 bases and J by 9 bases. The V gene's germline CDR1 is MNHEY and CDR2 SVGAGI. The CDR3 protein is CASRPPGQPGGQYF. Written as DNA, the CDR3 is TGTGCCAGCAGACCGCCGGGACAGCCTGGTGGGCAGTACTTC.

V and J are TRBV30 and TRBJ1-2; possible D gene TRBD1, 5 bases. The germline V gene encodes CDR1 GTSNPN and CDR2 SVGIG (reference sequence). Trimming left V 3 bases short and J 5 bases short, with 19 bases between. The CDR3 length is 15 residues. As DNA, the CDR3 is TGTGCCTGGAGATTCTGGGGACGCAAGACGTATGGCTACACCTTC. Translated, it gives CAWRFWGRKTYGYTF.

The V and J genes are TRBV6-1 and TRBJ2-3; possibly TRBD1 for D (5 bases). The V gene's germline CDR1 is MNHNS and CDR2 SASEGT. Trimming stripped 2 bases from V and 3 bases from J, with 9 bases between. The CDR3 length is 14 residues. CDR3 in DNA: TGTGCCAGCAGTGAACCAGGGATGACAGATACGCAGTATTTT. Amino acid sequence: CASSEPGMTDTQYF.

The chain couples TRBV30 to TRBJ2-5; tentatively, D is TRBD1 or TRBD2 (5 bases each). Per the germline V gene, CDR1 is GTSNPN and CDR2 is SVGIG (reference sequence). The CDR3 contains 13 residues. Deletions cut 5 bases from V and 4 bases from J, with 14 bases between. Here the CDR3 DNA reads TGTGCCTGGGGTATCGGGGCGTCAGAGACCCAGTACTTC. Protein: CAWGIGASETQYF.

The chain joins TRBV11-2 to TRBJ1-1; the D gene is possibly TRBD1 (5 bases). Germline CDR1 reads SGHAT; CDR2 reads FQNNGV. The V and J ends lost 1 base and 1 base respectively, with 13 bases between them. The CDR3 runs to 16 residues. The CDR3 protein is CASSLARRRGNTEAFF. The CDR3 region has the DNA TGTGCCAGCAGCTTAGCAAGGCGGAGGGGGAACACTGAAGCTTTCTTT.

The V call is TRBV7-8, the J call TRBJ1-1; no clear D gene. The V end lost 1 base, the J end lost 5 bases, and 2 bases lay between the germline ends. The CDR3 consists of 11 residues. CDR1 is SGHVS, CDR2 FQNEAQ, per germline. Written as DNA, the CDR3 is TGTGCCAGCAGCTTAGGTACTGAAGCTTTCTTT. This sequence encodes CASSLGTEAFF.

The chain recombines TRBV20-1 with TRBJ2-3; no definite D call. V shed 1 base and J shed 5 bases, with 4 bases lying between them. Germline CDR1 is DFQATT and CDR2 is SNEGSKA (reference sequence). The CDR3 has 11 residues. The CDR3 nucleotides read TGCAGTGCTAGAGTGGTAGATACGCAGTATTTT. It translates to CSARVVDTQYF.

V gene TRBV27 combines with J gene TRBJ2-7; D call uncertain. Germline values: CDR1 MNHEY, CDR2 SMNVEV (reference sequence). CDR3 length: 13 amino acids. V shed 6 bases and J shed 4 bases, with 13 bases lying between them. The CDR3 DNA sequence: TGTGCCAGCAGCCGGGCTACTCAGTACGAGCAGTACTTC. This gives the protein CASSRATQYEQYF.

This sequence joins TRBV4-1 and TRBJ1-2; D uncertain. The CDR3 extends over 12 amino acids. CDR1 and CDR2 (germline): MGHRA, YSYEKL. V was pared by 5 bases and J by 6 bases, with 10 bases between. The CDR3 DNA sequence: TGCGCCAGCAGCACCCCTGCCCATGGCTACACCTTC. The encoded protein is CASSTPAHGYTF.

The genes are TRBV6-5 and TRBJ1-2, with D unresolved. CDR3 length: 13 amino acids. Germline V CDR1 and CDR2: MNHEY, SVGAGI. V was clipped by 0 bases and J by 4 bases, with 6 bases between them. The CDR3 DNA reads TGTGCCAGCAGTTACTCGGATCGCTATGGCTACACCTTC. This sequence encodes CASSYSDRYGYTF.

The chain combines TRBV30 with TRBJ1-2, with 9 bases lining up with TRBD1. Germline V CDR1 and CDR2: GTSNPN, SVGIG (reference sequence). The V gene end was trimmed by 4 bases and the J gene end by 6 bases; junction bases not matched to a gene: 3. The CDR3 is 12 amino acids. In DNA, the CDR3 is TGTGCCTGGATGGGGGACAGGGATGGCTACACCTTC. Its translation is CAWMGDRDGYTF.